The 32 T cell receptor beta chains below were found in one sample sequenced in a study of blood T cell repertoires in COVID-19. The table came from immunoSEQ multiplex PCR; TCRdb's copy has only in-frame clones and leaves some out. This sample yields fewer than 250,000 clones, of which 65% to 85% are seen a single time; 7% to 10% belongs to the top ten. The sequenced sample consisted of peripheral blood. The source of these receptors is a woman aged 50 to 60 with acute or convalescent COVID-19.

This chain links TRBV19 with TRBJ1-3, with a weak D call TRBD1 (5 bases). Germline assignment: CDR1 LNHDA and CDR2 SQIVND (reference sequence). Trimming shortened V by 4 bases and J by 5 bases, and 6 bases separated the two germline ends. This CDR3 has 12 amino acids. The CDR3 DNA follows: TGTGCCAGTAGTAGACAGAGAAACACCATATATTTT. This gives the protein CASSRQRNTIYF.

V usage is TRBV19 and J usage is TRBJ2-7; 13 bases fit TRBD2. V shed 6 bases, J shed 2 bases, and the junction held 4 bases outside the gene matches. The CDR3 is made up of 15 amino acids. Looked up from germline, CDR1 is LNHDA and CDR2 is SQIVND (reference sequence). In DNA form, the CDR3 reads TGTGCCAGTAGCCGGACTAGCGGGGGCCCCTACGAGCAGTACTTC. Protein sequence: CASSRTSGGPYEQYF.

J is TRBJ1-4 and V is TRBV20-1, with D possibly TRBD1 on 5 matching bases. This CDR3 region has 14 residues. V lost 3 bases, J lost 7 bases, and 15 bases lay in between. Germline assignment: CDR1 DFQATT and CDR2 SNEGSKA (reference sequence). CDR3 sequence: CSASAVGGSEKLFF. The CDR3 region has the DNA TGCAGTGCTAGTGCGGTCGGGGGGTCTGAAAAACTGTTTTTT.

This clone was counted once. The chain links TRBV6-6 to TRBJ2-1; TRBD2 matches at 7 bases. The V and J ends lost 0 bases and 6 bases, in that order; junction bases with no gene match: 8. The CDR3 extends over 16 amino acids. Germline V gene data show CDR1 as MNHNY and CDR2 as SVGAGI (reference sequence). The CDR3 protein is CASSYSYGGGPNEQFF. The CDR3 region has the DNA TGTGCCAGCAGTTACTCATATGGGGGAGGGCCCAATGAGCAGTTCTTC.

The V gene is TRBV6-5, the J gene TRBJ1-1; TRBD1 aligns across 7 bases. Germline CDR1 reads MNHEY; CDR2 reads SVGAGI. This CDR3 is 15 amino acids long. V lost 1 base and J lost 5; bases outside the gene matches: 7. The CDR3, as DNA: TGTGCCAGCAGTTACTATGAACAGGGGTTTACTGAAGCTTTCTTT. Translation: CASSYYEQGFTEAFF.

The chain combines TRBV6-5 with TRBJ2-4; D ambiguous. CDR3 length equals 15 residues. Per the germline V gene, CDR1 is MNHEY and CDR2 is SVGAGI. V lost 11 bases to trimming and J lost 0 bases, with 17 bases between them. CDR3 nucleotides: TGTGCCGGTCTAAGGTCCCCAGGAGCCAAAAACATTCAGTACTTC. Amino acids: CAGLRSPGAKNIQYF.

The V gene is TRBV7-8, the J gene TRBJ2-7; TRBD2 matches 11 bases. The CDR3 loop spans 16 amino acids. Germline trimming cut 5 bases from V and 4 bases from J; bases unmatched to any gene: 10. Germline CDR1 reads SGHVS; CDR2 reads FQNEAQ. The CDR3 coding sequence is TGTGCCAGCAGCCTTAATTTAGCGGGAGGGTCGTACGAGCAGTACTTC. It is translated as CASSLNLAGGSYEQYF.

The V call is TRBV25-1, the J call TRBJ1-5, with a tentative D call TRBD1 (5 bases). CDR3 size: 12 residues. V was trimmed by 7 bases and J by 5 bases, leaving 9 bases between them. Germline values: CDR1 MGHDK, CDR2 SYGVNS. This CDR3 is CASNLGHQPQHF. The CDR3 coding sequence is TGTGCCAGCAACCTGGGGCATCAGCCCCAGCATTTT.

The V and J genes are TRBV7-2 and TRBJ2-3; the D gene is possibly TRBD1 (5 bases). The CDR3 is 16 residues long. V was trimmed by 0 bases and J by 0 bases, leaving 10 bases between them. The germline CDR1 and CDR2 sequences are SGHTA and FQGNSA. CDR3 region: CASSLAGRASTDTQYF. The CDR3 DNA is TGTGCCAGCAGCTTAGCGGGCAGGGCTAGCACAGATACGCAGTATTTT.

The chain couples TRBV2 to TRBJ2-2; a possible D gene is TRBD1 (6 bases). V shed 6 bases and J shed 2 bases, with 10 bases lying between them. There are 14 residues in the CDR3. Germline values: CDR1 SNHLY, CDR2 FYNNEI. CDR3 DNA: TGTGCCAGCAGGGAGGACAGTAACACCGGGGAGCTGTTTTTT. Protein product: CASREDSNTGELFF.

A few counts support this clone. The genes are TRBV6-5 and TRBJ1-2; 9 bases are a match to TRBD1. The germline gives CDR1 MNHEY, CDR2 SVGAGI. The CDR3 sequence is 12 residues long. Trimming cost V 2 bases and J 10 bases; bases outside gene matches: 2. This CDR3 is CASSYRDRDYTF. CDR3 nucleotides: TGTGCCAGCAGTTACAGGGACAGGGACTACACCTTC.

This clone was observed once. The genes are TRBV6-5 and TRBJ2-2; 7 bases match TRBD2. The CDR3 runs to 15 residues. Germline CDR1 and CDR2: MNHEY and SVGAGI. V trimming: 6 bases; J trimming: 0 bases; junction bases outside the gene matches: 4. CDR3 residues: CASSALASNTGELFF. The CDR3, as DNA: TGTGCCAGCAGCGCACTAGCGTCGAACACCGGGGAGCTGTTTTTT.

This clone was seen only once. The chain recombines TRBV3-1 (or the pseudogene TRBV3-2) with TRBJ2-5; 8 bases align to TRBD2. With 5 bases clipped from V and 2 bases from J, the junction kept 7 bases outside the gene matches. Looked up from germline, CDR1 is LGHDT and CDR2 is YNNKEL (reference sequence). This CDR3 comprises 15 residues. DNA of the CDR3: TGTGCCAGCAGCTCCACTAGCGGATCTCAAGAGACCCAGTACTTC. Encoded protein: CASSSTSGSQETQYF.

The rearrangement uses TRBV7-2 and TRBJ2-3; 9 bases agree with TRBD2. CDR1 is SGHTA, CDR2 FQGNSA, per germline. V was clipped by 4 bases and J by 2 bases; unmatched bases: 13. The CDR3 has 18 amino acids. In DNA, the CDR3 is TGTGCCAGCAGCTCCCCCCGGGCGGGAGGGCCGGACACAGATACGCAGTATTTT. This sequence encodes CASSSPRAGGPDTDTQYF.

The chain is built from TRBV19 and TRBJ2-7; TRBD2 matches at 11 bases. The CDR3 is 16 amino acids. V dropped 4 bases and J dropped 1; count of bases not matched to a gene: 6. Germline assignment: CDR1 LNHDA and CDR2 SQIVND (reference sequence). CDR3 protein: CASSRELAGASYEQYF. In DNA form, the CDR3 reads TGTGCCAGTAGTAGAGAACTAGCGGGAGCGTCCTACGAGCAGTACTTC.

This chain connects TRBV7-8 to TRBJ2-7; D perhaps matches TRBD1 (6 bases). CDR3 length equals 14 residues. The V gene's germline CDR1 is SGHVS and CDR2 FQNEAQ. Trimming pared 4 bases from V and 2 bases from J, leaving 12 bases between. CDR3 sequence reads: CASSSLRGPYEQYF. In DNA, the CDR3 is TGTGCCAGCAGCTCCCTCAGGGGACCCTACGAGCAGTACTTC. Filled out from reference TRBV7-8 and TRBJ2-7, the complete variable domain reads GAGVSQSPRYKVAKRGQDVALRCDPISGHVSLFWYQQALGQGPEFLTYFQNEAQLDKSGLPSDRFFAERPEGSVSTLKIQRTQQEDSAVYLCASSSLRGPYEQYFGPGTRLTVT.

The CDR3 DNA reads TGTGCCAGCAGCTTGGAGGGTGGGGGCAGGAATTCACCCCTCCACTTT. As protein: CASSLEGGGRNSPLHF. The V and J genes are TRBV5-4 and TRBJ1-6, with D perhaps matching TRBD1 (6 bases). Germline values: CDR1 SGHNT, CDR2 YYREEE (reference sequence). This CDR3 region has 16 residues. V was trimmed by 0 bases and J by 7 bases, leaving 14 bases between them.

The CDR3 here is CASSPSYARDRGPPGEQYF. The CDR3 region has the DNA TGTGCCAGCAGCCCGTCCTACGCCCGGGACAGGGGTCCTCCCGGCGAGCAGTACTTC. The rearrangement uses TRBV5-6 and TRBJ2-7, with 10 bases lining up with TRBD1. The CDR3 totals 19 residues. Germline CDR1 and CDR2: SGHDT and YYEEEE. J gave up 6 bases and V 4 bases, and 22 bases lay outside the gene matches. Full variable domain (remainder filled in from reference TRBV5-6 and TRBJ2-7): DAGVTQSPTHLIKTRGQQVTLRCSPKSGHDTVSWYQQALGQGPQFIFQYYEEEERQRGNFPDRFSGHQFPNYSSELNVNALLLGDSALYLCASSPSYARDRGPPGEQYFGPGTRLTVT.

Only one count was recorded for this clone. V usage is TRBV7-9 and J usage is TRBJ2-5; no clear D gene. Trimming took off 3 bases at V and 5 bases at J, with 10 bases between the two ends. The CDR3 sequence is 13 residues long. Per germline, CDR1 SEHNR and CDR2 FQNEAQ (reference sequence). CDR3 sequence (DNA): TGTGCCAGCAGCTTCACCTCGAGGGAGACCCAGTACTTC. Protein product: CASSFTSRETQYF.

The chain recombines TRBV11-2 with TRBJ2-5, with 10 bases aligning to TRBD1. The V gene's germline CDR1 is SGHAT and CDR2 FQNNGV. V lost 3 bases to trimming and J lost 4 bases; unmatched junction nucleotides: 11. The CDR3 runs to 17 residues. In nucleotides, the CDR3 is TGTGCCAGCAGCTTGGAGACAGGGGGCGTGAGTGGAGAGACCCAGTACTTC. It yields the protein CASSLETGGVSGETQYF.

The V call is TRBV27, the J call TRBJ2-7; TRBD1 aligns across 7 bases. J was trimmed by 6 bases and V by 4 bases; bases with no gene match: 15. CDR3 size: 16 residues. The germline V gene has CDR1 MNHEY and CDR2 SMNVEV (reference sequence). This CDR3 is CASSWGFTPRQGEQYF. The CDR3 nucleotides read TGTGCCAGCAGTTGGGGGTTTACACCCAGACAGGGCGAGCAGTACTTC.

This clone was counted a single time. V and J are TRBV28 and TRBJ2-5; a possible D gene is TRBD2 (6 bases). Germline CDR1 reads MDHEN; CDR2 reads SYDVKM. The CDR3 consists of 16 residues. The ends were cut back, 4 bases at V and 3 bases at J, with 18 bases in the middle. The CDR3: CASSSPGSGGKETQYF. The CDR3 bases are TGTGCCAGCAGTTCCCCCGGGTCAGGCGGGAAAGAGACCCAGTACTTC.

V gene TRBV6-6 combines with J gene TRBJ1-2; 7 bases are a match to TRBD1. The CDR3 is 15 residues long. V trimming: 8 bases; J trimming: 3 bases; junction bases outside the gene matches: 12. Germline CDR1 and CDR2: MNHNY and SVGAGI (reference sequence). CDR3 sequence reads: CASQLDRDTHYGYTF. Here the CDR3 DNA reads TGTGCCAGCCAACTTGACAGGGACACCCACTATGGCTACACCTTC.

The chain employs TRBV2 and TRBJ2-3; 10 bases are shared with TRBD1. Germline values: CDR1 SNHLY, CDR2 FYNNEI. V was pared by 6 bases and J by 2 bases, with 8 bases of the junction left unmatched. The length of the CDR3 is 16 residues. CDR3 residues: CASRAGTGDFTDTQYF. The CDR3 nucleotides are TGTGCCAGCAGGGCCGGGACAGGGGACTTCACAGATACGCAGTATTTT.

The chain couples TRBV15 to TRBJ1-3, with a tentative D call TRBD1 (6 bases). The CDR3 covers 15 residues. V dropped 3 bases and J dropped 0 bases, with 9 bases sitting between them. Germline CDR1 is LNHNV and CDR2 is YYDKDF (reference sequence). For the CDR3, the DNA is TGTGCCACCAGCAGGGACAGAAGCTCTGGAAACACCATATATTTT. This gives the protein CATSRDRSSGNTIYF. Complete variable domain (other parts from reference TRBV15 and TRBJ1-3): DAMVIQNPRYQVTQFGKPVTLSCSQTLNHNVMYWYQQKSSQAPKLLFHYYDKDFNNEADTPDNFQSRRPNTSFCFLDIRSPGLGDTAMYLCATSRDRSSGNTIYFGEGSWLTVV.

This clone occurred a few times. V usage is TRBV10-1 and J usage is TRBJ2-5; maybe TRBD2 (5 bases). This CDR3 is 13 amino acids long. From germline, CDR1 is WNHNN and CDR2 SYGVQD (reference sequence). With 3 bases removed from V and 1 base from J, the gap between germline ends came to 6 bases. The CDR3 nucleotides read TGCGCCAGCAGTGACGCGGGCCAAGAGACCCAGTACTTC. It yields the protein CASSDAGQETQYF.

The chain has TRBV12-3 or TRBV12-4 and TRBJ2-5; D may be TRBD1 (6 bases). The V end lost 7 bases, the J end lost 3 bases, and 12 bases lay between the germline ends. The CDR3 runs to 13 residues. The CDR3: CASTRDIEETQYF. For the CDR3, the DNA is TGTGCCAGCACCCGGGACATAGAAGAGACCCAGTACTTC.

This chain links TRBV25-1 with TRBJ2-1; maybe TRBD2 (5 bases). There are 16 residues in the CDR3. Trimming took 3 bases from V and 0 from J, leaving 12 bases between them. Germline CDR1 and CDR2: MGHDK and SYGVNS. CDR3 sequence (DNA): TGTGCCAGCAGTGACCCAGCGGCAGGCTCCTACAATGAGCAGTTCTTC. Its protein product is CASSDPAAGSYNEQFF.

The gene calls are TRBV4-1 and TRBJ2-5; TRBD2 matches 7 bases. The J segment lost 2 bases and the V segment lost 4 bases, leaving 7 bases of the junction unmatched. The CDR3 has 15 amino acids. Per the germline V gene, CDR1 is MGHRA and CDR2 is YSYEKL. The CDR3 spells CASSPSQREQETQYF. CDR3 coding DNA: TGCGCCAGCAGCCCGAGCCAGCGGGAACAAGAGACCCAGTACTTC.

The rearrangement links TRBV6-4 to TRBJ2-1, with 11 nucleotides matching TRBD1. Trimming cost V 6 bases and J 9 bases; bases outside gene matches: 10. Germline values: CDR1 MRHNA, CDR2 SNTAGT. CDR3 length: 15 amino acids. The CDR3 DNA sequence: TGTGCCAGCAGACCGGGACAGGGGGGCCCGGGTGAGCAGTTCTTC. Translation gives CASRPGQGGPGEQFF.

The chain joins TRBV11-1 to TRBJ2-4, with a weak D call TRBD1 (5 bases). Trimming took off 4 bases at V and 9 bases at J, with 13 bases between the two ends. This CDR3 is 13 amino acids long. CDR1 is SGHAT, CDR2 FQDESV, per germline (reference sequence). CDR3 region: CASSSGLQGIQYF. The CDR3 coding sequence is TGTGCCAGCAGCTCGGGCCTGCAGGGCATTCAGTACTTC.

The chain couples TRBV7-3 to TRBJ2-3, with a tentative D call TRBD2 (5 bases). Germline V CDR1 and CDR2: SGHTA, FQGTGA. This CDR3 is built from 14 residues. V was trimmed by 2 bases and J by 0 bases, leaving 6 bases between them. For the CDR3, the DNA is TGTGCCAGCAGCTTAGGGAGAAGCACAGATACGCAGTATTTT. It is translated as CASSLGRSTDTQYF.